This T cell receptor (beta chain) was sequenced in a study of CXCR3-negative and CXCR3-positive naive CD8 T cells. Study results and limitations: The authors found comparable surface CD5 between naive subsets and inferred TCR strength from TRB CDR3 properties. CXCR3-expressing naive cells carried TRB CDR3s more hydrophobic than those of CXCR3-negative naive cells. Diversity proved comparably high across both naive subsets and much lower in memory CD8+ cells.

Naive cells were sorted as CD45RO-, CCR7+, CD27+ and CD95-. UMI-labeled 5' RACE yielded the TRB cDNA libraries. Using the 5' RACE reads, TCRdb records one entry per CDR3 protein without DNA. The listing records around 140,000 distinct CDR3 sequences. Note on this clonotype: Its antigen is still unknown.

Germline V gene sequence: CDR1 DFQATT, CDR2 SNEGSKA (reference sequence). The CDR3 totals 13 residues. What was sequenced was naive CXCR3+ CD8+ T cells from blood. Subset noted: CD45RO-CCR7+CD27+CD95- naive CD8+ T cells expressing CXCR3 (TNR3+). This rearrangement joins TRBV20-1 to TRBJ1-1. This clonotype was obtained from a human donor in good health. Some clones in this sample may be carry-over from other donors' samples. CDR3 loop: CSARDSGITEAFF.